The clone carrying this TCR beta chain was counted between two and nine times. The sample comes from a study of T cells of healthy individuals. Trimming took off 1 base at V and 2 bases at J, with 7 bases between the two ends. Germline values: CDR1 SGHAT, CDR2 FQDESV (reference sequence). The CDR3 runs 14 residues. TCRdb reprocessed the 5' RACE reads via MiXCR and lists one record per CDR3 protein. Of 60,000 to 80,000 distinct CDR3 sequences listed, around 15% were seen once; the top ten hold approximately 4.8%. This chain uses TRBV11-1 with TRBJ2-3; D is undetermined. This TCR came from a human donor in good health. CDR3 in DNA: TGTGCCAGCAGCTTAGTGGGCTACACAGATACGCAGTATTTT. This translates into CASSLVGYTDTQYF. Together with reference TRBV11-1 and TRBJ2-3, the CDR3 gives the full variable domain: EAEVAQSPRYKITEKSQAVAFWCDPISGHATLYWYRQILGQGPELLVQFQDESVVDDSQLPKDRFSAERLKGVDSTLKIQPAELGDSAMYLCASSLVGYTDTQYFGPGTRLTVL.